This T cell receptor (beta chain) derives from a study of blood T cell repertoires in COVID-19. Study overall: COVID-19 samples, acute and convalescent, were from the United States, Italy and Spain. PBMCs, B-cell-depleted T cells, or T cells were the source of the cDNA or gDNA that made up the material.

Under the authors' procedure: For nucleated cells, counts were estimated from reference gene primer amplification. Clones were read by immunoSEQ multiplex PCR, and TCRdb kept only the in-frame ones, dropping some. For V, J and clone size, that table is used; D and trimming come from the DNA. The table has about 68,000 clones, around 93% seen once; the top ten hold around 4.9%. V lost 7 bases to trimming and J lost 3 bases; unmatched junction nucleotides: 7. From germline, CDR1 is MNHEY and CDR2 SMNVEV (reference sequence). The CDR3 is 14 residues long. The sequencing sample was made of peripheral blood. This sequence originates from a woman aged 55-69 years with active COVID-19. The V gene is TRBV27, the J gene TRBJ2-7; 9 nucleotides agree with TRBD2. The CDR3 sequence: CASNPSGRFYEQYF. CDR3 nucleotide sequence: TGTGCCAGCAATCCGAGCGGGAGGTTCTACGAGCAGTACTTC.